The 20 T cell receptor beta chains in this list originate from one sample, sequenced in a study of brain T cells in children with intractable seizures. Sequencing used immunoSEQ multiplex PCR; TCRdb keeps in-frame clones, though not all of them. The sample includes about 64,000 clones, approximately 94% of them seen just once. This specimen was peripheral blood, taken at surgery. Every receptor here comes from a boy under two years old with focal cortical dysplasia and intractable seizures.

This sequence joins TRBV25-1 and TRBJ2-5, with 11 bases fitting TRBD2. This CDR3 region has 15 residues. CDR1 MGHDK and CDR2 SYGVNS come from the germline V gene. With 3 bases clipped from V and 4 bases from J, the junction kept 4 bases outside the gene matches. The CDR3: CASSDLAGGLETQYF. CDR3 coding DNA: TGTGCCAGCAGTGACCTAGCGGGAGGCCTAGAGACCCAGTACTTC. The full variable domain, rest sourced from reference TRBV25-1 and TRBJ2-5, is EADIYQTPRYLVIGTGKKITLECSQTMGHDKMYWYQQDPGMELHLIHYSYGVNSTEKGDLSSESTVSRIRTEHFPLTLESARPSHTSQYLCASSDLAGGLETQYFGPGTRLLVL.

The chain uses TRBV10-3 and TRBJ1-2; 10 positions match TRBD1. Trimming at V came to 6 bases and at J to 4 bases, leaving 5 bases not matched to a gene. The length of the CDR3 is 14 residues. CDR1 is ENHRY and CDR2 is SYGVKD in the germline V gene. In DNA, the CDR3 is TGTGCCATCAGCCCGACAGGGGGCGCCTATGGCTACACCTTC. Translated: CAISPTGGAYGYTF.

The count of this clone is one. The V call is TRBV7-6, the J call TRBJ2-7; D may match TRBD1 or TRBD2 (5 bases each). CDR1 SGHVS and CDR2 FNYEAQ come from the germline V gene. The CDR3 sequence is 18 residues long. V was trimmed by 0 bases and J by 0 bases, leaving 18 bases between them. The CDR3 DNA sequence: TGTGCCAGCAGCTTAGCTCCCTGGGGACGGCATATCTCCTACGAGCAGTACTTC. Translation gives CASSLAPWGRHISYEQYF. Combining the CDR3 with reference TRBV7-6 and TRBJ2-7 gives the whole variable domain GAGVSQSPRYKVTKRGQDVALRCDPISGHVSLYWYRQALGQGPEFLTYFNYEAQQDKSGLPNDRFSAERPEGSISTLTIQRTEQRDSAMYRCASSLAPWGRHISYEQYFGPGTRLTVT.

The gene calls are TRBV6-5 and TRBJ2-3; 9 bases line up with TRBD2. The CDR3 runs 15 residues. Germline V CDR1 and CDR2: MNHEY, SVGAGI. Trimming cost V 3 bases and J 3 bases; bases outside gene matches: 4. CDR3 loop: CASSYRAGGTDTQYF. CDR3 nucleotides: TGTGCCAGCAGTTATCGAGCGGGGGGAACAGATACGCAGTATTTT.

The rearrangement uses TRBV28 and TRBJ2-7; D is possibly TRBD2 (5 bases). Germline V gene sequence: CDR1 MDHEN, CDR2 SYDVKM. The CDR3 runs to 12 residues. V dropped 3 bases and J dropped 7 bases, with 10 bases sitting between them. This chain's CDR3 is CASSFGDWEQYF. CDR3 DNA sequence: TGTGCCAGCAGTTTCGGGGATTGGGAGCAGTACTTC.

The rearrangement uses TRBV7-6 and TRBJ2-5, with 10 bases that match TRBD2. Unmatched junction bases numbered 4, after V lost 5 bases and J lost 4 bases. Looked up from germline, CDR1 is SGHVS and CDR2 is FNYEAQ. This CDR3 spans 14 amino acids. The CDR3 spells CASSTSSGGETQYF. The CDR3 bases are TGTGCCAGCAGCACTTCTAGCGGGGGAGAGACCCAGTACTTC.

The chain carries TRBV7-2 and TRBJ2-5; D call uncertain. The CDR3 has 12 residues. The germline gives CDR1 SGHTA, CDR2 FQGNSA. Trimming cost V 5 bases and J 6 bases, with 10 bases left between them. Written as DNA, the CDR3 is TGTGCCAGCAGCCCTACGTGGCAGACCCAGTACTTC. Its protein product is CASSPTWQTQYF.

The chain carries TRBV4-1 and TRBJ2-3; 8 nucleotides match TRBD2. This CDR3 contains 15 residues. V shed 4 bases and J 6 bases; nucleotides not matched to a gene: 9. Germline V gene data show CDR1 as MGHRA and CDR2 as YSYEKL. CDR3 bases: TGCGCCAGCAGCCTAGCGGGACTAGGAAGGGATACGCAGTATTTT. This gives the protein CASSLAGLGRDTQYF.

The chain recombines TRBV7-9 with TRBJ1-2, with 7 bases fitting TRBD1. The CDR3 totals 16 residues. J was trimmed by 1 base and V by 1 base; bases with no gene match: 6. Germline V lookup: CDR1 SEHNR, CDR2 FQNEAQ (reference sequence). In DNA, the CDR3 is TGTGCCAGCAGCTTAGGGGGGACAGAATTTAACTATGGCTACACCTTC. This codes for CASSLGGTEFNYGYTF.

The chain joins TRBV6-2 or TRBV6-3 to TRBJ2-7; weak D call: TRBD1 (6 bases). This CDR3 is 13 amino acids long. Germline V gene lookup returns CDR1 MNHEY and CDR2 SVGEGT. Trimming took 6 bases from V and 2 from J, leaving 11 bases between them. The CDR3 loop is CASSDGTPYEQYF. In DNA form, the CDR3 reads TGTGCCAGCAGCGACGGGACACCCTACGAGCAGTACTTC.

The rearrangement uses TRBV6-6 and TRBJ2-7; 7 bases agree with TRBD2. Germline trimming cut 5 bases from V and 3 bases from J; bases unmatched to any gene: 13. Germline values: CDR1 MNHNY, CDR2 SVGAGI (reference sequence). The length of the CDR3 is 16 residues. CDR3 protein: CASSPSLRGEGYEQYF. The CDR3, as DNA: TGTGCCAGCAGTCCCTCACTCCGGGGGGAAGGCTACGAGCAGTACTTC.

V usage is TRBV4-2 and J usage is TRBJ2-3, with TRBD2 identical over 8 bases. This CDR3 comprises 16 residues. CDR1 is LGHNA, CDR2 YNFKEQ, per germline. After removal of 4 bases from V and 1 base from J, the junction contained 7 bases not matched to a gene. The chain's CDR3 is CASSPPVREGTDTQYF. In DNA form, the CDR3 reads TGTGCCAGCAGCCCCCCGGTGCGGGAGGGCACAGATACGCAGTATTTT.

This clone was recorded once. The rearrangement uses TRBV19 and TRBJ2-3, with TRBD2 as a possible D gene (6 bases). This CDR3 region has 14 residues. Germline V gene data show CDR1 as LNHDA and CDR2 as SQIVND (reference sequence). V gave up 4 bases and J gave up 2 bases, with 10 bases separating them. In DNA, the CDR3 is TGTGCCAGTAGTACTAGCGATTCCACAGATACGCAGTATTTT. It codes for CASSTSDSTDTQYF.

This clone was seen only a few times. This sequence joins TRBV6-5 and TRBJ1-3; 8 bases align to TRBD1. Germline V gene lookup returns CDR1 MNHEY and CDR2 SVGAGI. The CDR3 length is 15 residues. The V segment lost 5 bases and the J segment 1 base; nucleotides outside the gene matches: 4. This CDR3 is CASSIDRGSGNTIYF. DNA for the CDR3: TGTGCCAGCAGTATCGACAGGGGTTCTGGAAACACCATATATTTT.

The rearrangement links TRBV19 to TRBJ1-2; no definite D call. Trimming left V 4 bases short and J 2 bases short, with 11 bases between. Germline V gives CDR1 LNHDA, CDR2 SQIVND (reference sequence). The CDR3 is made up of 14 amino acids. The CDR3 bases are TGTGCCAGTAGTACCCCGACGGGGAACTATGGCTACACCTTC. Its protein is CASSTPTGNYGYTF.

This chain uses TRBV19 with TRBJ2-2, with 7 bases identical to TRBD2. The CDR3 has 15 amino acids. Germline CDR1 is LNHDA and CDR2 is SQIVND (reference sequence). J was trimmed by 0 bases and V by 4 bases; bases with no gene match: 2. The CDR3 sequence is CASSTGRANTGELFF. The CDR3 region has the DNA TGTGCCAGTAGTACGGGGAGGGCGAACACCGGGGAGCTGTTTTTT.

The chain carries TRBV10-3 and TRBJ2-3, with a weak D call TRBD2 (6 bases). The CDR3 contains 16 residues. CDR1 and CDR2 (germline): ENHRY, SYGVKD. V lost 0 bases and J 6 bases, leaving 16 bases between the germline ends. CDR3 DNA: TGTGCCATCAGTGAGTCTCGACTAGTGGGATCCGATACGCAGTATTTT. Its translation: CAISESRLVGSDTQYF.

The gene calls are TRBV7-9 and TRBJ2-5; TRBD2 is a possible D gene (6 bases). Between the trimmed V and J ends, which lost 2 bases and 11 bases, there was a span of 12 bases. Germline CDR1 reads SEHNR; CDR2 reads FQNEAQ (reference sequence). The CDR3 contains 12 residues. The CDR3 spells CASSLIEAGQYF. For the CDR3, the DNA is TGTGCCAGCAGCTTAATTGAGGCGGGACAGTACTTC.

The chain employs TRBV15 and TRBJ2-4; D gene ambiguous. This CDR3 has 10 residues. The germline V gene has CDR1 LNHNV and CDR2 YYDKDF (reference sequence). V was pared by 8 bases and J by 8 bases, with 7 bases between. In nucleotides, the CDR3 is TGTGCCACCGGCTCTGACATTCAGTACTTC. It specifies CATGSDIQYF.

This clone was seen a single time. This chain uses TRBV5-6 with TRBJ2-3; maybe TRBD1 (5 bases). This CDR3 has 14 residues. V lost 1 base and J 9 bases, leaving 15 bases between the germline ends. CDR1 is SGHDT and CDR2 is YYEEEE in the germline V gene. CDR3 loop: CASSLSWVQGTQYF. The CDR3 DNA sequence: TGTGCCAGCAGCTTGTCGTGGGTTCAGGGAACGCAGTATTTT.